This TCR beta chain was identified in a study of regulatory T cells in long-lasting Graves disease. Study-level points and caveats: Few sampled subjects may have lowered accuracy. Favoring TRBV28, TRBJ1-2 and TRBJ2-5 was a feature seen in persistent disease.

Time point given: newly diagnosed GD, antithyroid drugs for less than 3 months. PBMC RNA served as the TCR library source. This clonotype was seen at least ten times. Its specificity is not known. Combining iRepertoire HTBI primers with Arm-PCR of CDR3 regions, the authors built TCR beta libraries. As originally analysed: Sequenced samples collectively carried some 60 TRBV and 14 TRBJ segments. TCRdb passed the multiplex PCR reads through MiXCR, listing each CDR3 protein once. It is TCRdb's table, rather than the study itself, that gives the V and J calls and clone size. The data show approximately 540,000 distinct CDR3 sequences, around 12% seen once. V dropped 6 bases and J dropped 7; count of bases not matched to a gene: 6. The germline gives CDR1 MNHNS, CDR2 SASEGT. This CDR3 is 15 amino acids long. The same specimen was also included in a second study, on T cells in Graves' hyperthyroidism and ophthalmopathy. That work contributes: Together with thyroid ultrasound, orbital computed tomography, serum thyroxine and TRAb, clinical symptoms were used for diagnoses.

This material consisted of peripheral blood mononuclear cells (PBMCs), taken at new diagnosis, from a patient treated with antithyroid drugs. This clonotype was sampled from a woman aged 25-40 years with Graves disease. V gene TRBV6-1 combines with J gene TRBJ1-6; 10 bases align to TRBD1. CDR3: CASRTGGAWNSPLHF. The CDR3 nucleotides read TGTGCCAGCAGGACAGGGGGCGCGTGGAATTCACCCCTCCACTTT.